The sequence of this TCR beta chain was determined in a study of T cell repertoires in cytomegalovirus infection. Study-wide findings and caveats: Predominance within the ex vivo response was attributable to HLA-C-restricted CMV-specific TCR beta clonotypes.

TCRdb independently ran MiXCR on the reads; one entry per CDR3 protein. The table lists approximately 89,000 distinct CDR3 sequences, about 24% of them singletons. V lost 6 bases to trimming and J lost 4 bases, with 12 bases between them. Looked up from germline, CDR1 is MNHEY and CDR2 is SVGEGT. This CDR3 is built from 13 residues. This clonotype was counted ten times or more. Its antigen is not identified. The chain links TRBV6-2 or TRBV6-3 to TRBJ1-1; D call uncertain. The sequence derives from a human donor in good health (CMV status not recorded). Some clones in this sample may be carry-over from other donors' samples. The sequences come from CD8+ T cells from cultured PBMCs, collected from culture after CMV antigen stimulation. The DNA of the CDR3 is TGTGCCAGCAGCCCCGACGGGCTCACTGAAGCTTTCTTT. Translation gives CASSPDGLTEAFF.